The 14 T cell receptor beta chains below were found in one sample sequenced in a study of T cell responses to AZD1222 COVID-19 vaccine. Assay used: immunoSEQ multiplex PCR; TCRdb lists only in-frame clones, some missing. The sample lists 250,000 to 300,000 clones; about 94% were seen once. This material consisted of peripheral blood, taken 28 days after the second AZD1222 dose. The source is an adult who received the AZD1222 COVID-19 vaccine.

V gene TRBV25-1 combines with J gene TRBJ1-2; D is undetermined. This CDR3 has 15 amino acids. The germline gives CDR1 MGHDK, CDR2 SYGVNS. Trimming removed 3 bases from V and 7 bases from J, with 18 bases in between. The CDR3 coding sequence is TGTGCCAGCAGTGACCCACGGGTAGGCGATCTTGGCTACACCTTC. This sequence encodes CASSDPRVGDLGYTF.

The chain joins TRBV2 to TRBJ1-1; D remains ambiguous. Trimming pared 8 bases from V and 4 bases from J, leaving 14 bases between. The germline V gene encodes CDR1 SNHLY and CDR2 FYNNEI. The CDR3 runs 13 residues. The CDR3 spells CASVRWAGTEAFF. Written as DNA, the CDR3 is TGTGCCAGCGTGAGATGGGCGGGCACTGAAGCTTTCTTT.

The CDR3 protein is CASSWGGGETEAFF. In DNA form, the CDR3 reads TGCGCCAGCAGCTGGGGCGGGGGGGAGACTGAAGCTTTCTTT. The chain is built from TRBV5-1 and TRBJ1-1; D possibly corresponds to TRBD1 (5 bases). CDR3 size: 14 residues. Germline lookup yields CDR1 SGHRS and CDR2 YFSETQ. V shed 3 bases and J shed 5 bases, with 14 bases lying between them. Looking up the rest from reference TRBV5-1 and TRBJ1-1 gives the full variable domain: KAGVTQTPRYLIKTRGQQVTLSCSPISGHRSVSWYQQTPGQGLQFLFEYFSETQRNKGNFPGRFSGRQFSNSRSEMNVSTLELGDSALYLCASSWGGGETEAFFGQGTRLTVV.

The rearrangement links TRBV19 to TRBJ1-1; maybe TRBD1 (5 bases). Trimming stripped 6 bases from V and 4 bases from J, with 15 bases between. The CDR3 runs 14 residues. Germline lookup yields CDR1 LNHDA and CDR2 SQIVND (reference sequence). The CDR3 reads CASRIGGEGTEAFF. The CDR3 DNA follows: TGTGCCAGTAGGATTGGGGGAGAAGGCACTGAAGCTTTCTTT.

The V and J genes are TRBV18 and TRBJ1-4; 8 positions match TRBD1. V lost 6 bases, J lost 8 bases, and 5 bases stayed unmatched. This CDR3 contains 13 residues. Germline loops: CDR1 KGHSH, CDR2 LQKENI. The DNA of the CDR3 is TGTGCCAGCTCTTACGGGACAGGCGAAAAACTGTTTTTT. Its translation: CASSYGTGEKLFF.

The CDR3 sequence is CASRGQGSYEQYF. In nucleotides, the CDR3 is TGTGCCAGTAGGGGACAGGGTTCCTACGAGCAGTACTTC. The chain carries TRBV19 and TRBJ2-7; 9 bases align to TRBD1. V was pared by 6 bases and J by 1 base, with 1 base of the junction left unmatched. Germline values: CDR1 LNHDA, CDR2 SQIVND (reference sequence). This CDR3 spans 13 amino acids.

This clone was recorded only once. The V call is TRBV7-2, the J call TRBJ2-4; D perhaps matches TRBD1 (5 bases). The CDR3 contains 17 residues. From germline, CDR1 is SGHTA and CDR2 FQGNSA. V was cut by 4 bases and J by 4 bases, with 20 bases left in between. The CDR3 protein is CASSWPSRQPGKNIQYF. The CDR3 DNA is TGTGCCAGCAGCTGGCCCTCCCGACAGCCTGGGAAAAACATTCAGTACTTC.

This clone was observed once. The genes are TRBV5-4 and TRBJ2-1, with D perhaps matching TRBD1 (6 bases). Germline CDR1 SGHNT, CDR2 YYREEE (reference sequence). This CDR3 region has 15 residues. V shed 7 bases and J shed 1 base, with 15 bases lying between them. CDR3 DNA: TGTGCCAGCTCCCCGAAGGGGGTATCCTACAATGAGCAGTTCTTC. Residues: CASSPKGVSYNEQFF.

The V and J genes are TRBV5-1 and TRBJ1-5, with TRBD1 matching over 7 bases. V lost 0 bases, J lost 5 bases, and 5 bases stayed unmatched. The CDR3 runs 15 residues. Germline CDR1 is SGHRS and CDR2 is YFSETQ. The CDR3 loop reads CASSLEGGGDQPQHF. The CDR3 DNA is TGCGCCAGCAGCTTGGAAGGGGGCGGTGATCAGCCCCAGCATTTT. Drawing the rest from reference TRBV5-1 and TRBJ1-5, the complete variable domain is KAGVTQTPRYLIKTRGQQVTLSCSPISGHRSVSWYQQTPGQGLQFLFEYFSETQRNKGNFPGRFSGRQFSNSRSEMNVSTLELGDSALYLCASSLEGGGDQPQHFGDGTRLSIL.

Only a few counts were recorded for this clone. J is TRBJ2-2 and V is TRBV30, with unresolved D. The CDR3 length is 13 residues. Trimming shortened V by 0 bases and J by 4 bases, and 6 bases separated the two germline ends. Per germline, CDR1 GTSNPN and CDR2 SVGIG (reference sequence). As DNA, the CDR3 is TGTGCCTGGAGTGTACGGATCACCGGGGAGCTGTTTTTT. Amino acids: CAWSVRITGELFF.

The chain recombines TRBV19 with TRBJ1-2; D call uncertain. Trimming removed 6 bases at V and 4 bases at J, with 18 bases between. Germline V CDR1 and CDR2: LNHDA, SQIVND (reference sequence). The CDR3 length is 15 residues. The CDR3 loop is CASSRRAEISYGYTF. Written as DNA, the CDR3 is TGTGCCAGTAGCCGAAGGGCGGAGATAAGCTATGGCTACACCTTC.

V is TRBV2 and J is TRBJ2-2; D is perhaps TRBD2 (6 bases). Per germline, CDR1 SNHLY and CDR2 FYNNEI. The V gene lost 10 bases and the J gene lost 5 bases, with 14 bases spanning the gap. This CDR3 spans 13 amino acids. DNA for the CDR3: TGTGCCAAAAGGGTTGCGGGGACCGGGGAGCTGTTTTTT. This translates into CAKRVAGTGELFF.

The chain couples TRBV4-2 to TRBJ2-5; D is perhaps TRBD1 (6 bases). Germline loops: CDR1 LGHNA, CDR2 YNFKEQ. The CDR3 is 15 residues long. Trimming stripped 0 bases from V and 5 bases from J, with 13 bases between. CDR3 amino acids: CASSQDQAGVETQYF. The CDR3 DNA is TGTGCCAGCAGCCAAGATCAGGCAGGGGTCGAGACCCAGTACTTC.

The chain employs TRBV15 and TRBJ1-1; 8 bases are a match to TRBD1. CDR1 LNHNV and CDR2 YYDKDF come from the germline V gene (reference sequence). The CDR3 spans 15 residues. Trimming removed 2 bases from V and 1 base from J; junction bases left unmatched: 3. This CDR3 reads CATSRRQGTNTEAFF. The CDR3, as DNA: TGTGCCACCAGCAGAAGACAGGGGACGAACACTGAAGCTTTCTTT.